This record covers a single T cell receptor (beta chain). The data derive from a study of blood T cells in healthy people across ages. A second PCR of about 7 to 12 cycles used a sample-barcoded 5' primer and a J-beta primer mix. TCRdb processed the 5' RACE reads anew with MiXCR; each CDR3 protein has one entry. The data show 1,800,000 or so distinct CDR3 sequences, with more than 35% seen just once and roughly 23% held by the top ten. The CDR3 spans 15 residues. The V gene end was trimmed by 3 bases and the J gene end by 9 bases; junction bases not matched to a gene: 8. CDR1 is SQVTM and CDR2 is ANQGSEA in the germline V gene.

The chain recombines TRBV29-1 with TRBJ2-3; 14 bases line up with TRBD2. This TCR came from a human donor in good health. The sample consisted of blood. The CDR3 coding sequence is TGCAGCGTTGATCGACTAGCGGGGGGGTTTCCCACGCAGTATTTT. It yields the protein CSVDRLAGGFPTQYF.